Following are 7 T cell receptor beta chains from one sample sequenced in a study of molecular identifiers for immune sequencing clone quantification. TCRdb ran MiXCR on the PCR reads and lists one entry per CDR3 protein. The sample includes 250,000 to 400,000 distinct CDR3 sequences, about a fifth of them seen just once. Sequencing was carried out using naive CD8+ T cells from blood, with Jurkat cell RNA spiked in. Subset described: FACS-sorted CD8+CD4-CCR7+CD45RA+ naive T cells. These receptors were taken from a human donor in good health. Some libraries in this study had Jurkat cell RNA spiked in.

In regard to this clonotype: With a much larger clone just one base away, this may be a read error. The V and J genes are TRBV7-9 and TRBJ1-1; possible D gene TRBD1, 5 bases. The CDR3 covers 15 residues. V lost 3 bases, J lost 5 bases, and 16 bases lay in between. From germline, CDR1 is SEHNR and CDR2 FQNEAQ (reference sequence). The DNA for the CDR3 is TGTGCCAGCAGCTTGGCCCTGATAGGGGAAACTGAAGCTTTCTTT. It codes for CASSLALIGETEAFF.

Ten or more counts support this clonotype. The V and J genes are TRBV27 and TRBJ2-7, with D possibly TRBD2 on 6 matching bases. The germline gives CDR1 MNHEY, CDR2 SMNVEV (reference sequence). V dropped 6 bases and J dropped 0 bases, with 9 bases sitting between them. CDR3 length equals 13 residues. The CDR3 nucleotides read TGTGCCAGCAGGTGGGACTCCTCCTACGAGCAGTACTTC. This encodes CASRWDSSYEQYF.

This clonotype has ten or more counts. The chain uses TRBV7-9 and TRBJ1-5; the D gene is possibly TRBD1 (5 bases). This CDR3 is 16 amino acids long. CDR1 and CDR2 (germline): SEHNR, FQNEAQ (reference sequence). Trimming stripped 4 bases from V and 5 bases from J, with 18 bases between. CDR3 DNA sequence: TGTGCCAGCAGCTCGACAGATACACTAGAGGATCAGCCCCAGCATTTT. This gives the protein CASSSTDTLEDQPQHF.

Comments on this clonotype: Being one base from a much bigger clone, this may be a read error. CDR3 loop: CASSKGRDVEEKLLF. CDR3 nucleotides: TGTGCCAGCAGCAAAGGCCGGGATGTTGAAGAAAAACTGCTTTTT. The chain links TRBV7-9 to TRBJ1-4; no clear D. This CDR3 comprises 15 residues. Germline V gives CDR1 SEHNR, CDR2 FQNEAQ (reference sequence).

The CDR3, as DNA: TGTGCCAGCAGTCAACAAGGCCCTTACGAGCAGTACTTC. It codes for CASSQQGPYEQYF. The chain joins TRBV27 to TRBJ2-7; D gene unclear. The CDR3 consists of 13 residues. Per the germline V gene, CDR1 is MNHEY and CDR2 is SMNVEV (reference sequence). V dropped 5 bases and J dropped 4 bases, with 12 bases sitting between them.

This clonotype was picked up many times. This sequence joins TRBV27 and TRBJ2-3, with 10 positions matching TRBD2. The V gene's germline CDR1 is MNHEY and CDR2 SMNVEV (reference sequence). The CDR3 runs to 17 residues. Trimming took 0 bases from V and 1 from J; bases not matched to a gene: 4. This CDR3 is CASSLSPGTSGTDTQYF. The DNA of the CDR3 is TGTGCCAGCAGTTTATCTCCCGGGACTAGCGGCACAGATACGCAGTATTTT.

The J gene is TRBJ2-7, the V gene TRBV27; 9 positions agree with TRBD2. With 4 bases clipped from V and 1 base from J, the junction kept 5 bases outside the gene matches. Looked up from germline, CDR1 is MNHEY and CDR2 is SMNVEV (reference sequence). The CDR3 has 15 amino acids. The CDR3 here is CASSYIAGVSYEQYF. For the CDR3, the DNA is TGTGCCAGCAGTTACATAGCGGGAGTATCCTACGAGCAGTACTTC.